The subject of this entry is one TCR beta chain. This entry comes from a study of blood T cell repertoires in COVID-19. The data were produced by immunoSEQ multiplex PCR, yet TCRdb's version contains in-frame clones alone and is incomplete. In the table there are around 78,000 clones, roughly 80% of which are singletons. V was shortened by 4 bases and J by 4 bases, with 11 bases between the two germline ends. Germline-derived CDR1 and CDR2 are SGHRS and YFSETQ. The CDR3 has 13 residues. The chain couples TRBV5-1 to TRBJ1-1; D perhaps matches TRBD1 (5 bases). Sequenced input: peripheral blood. This sequence was found in a human donor in a cohort sampled during active COVID-19. The CDR3 spells CASSIDRGTEAFF. As DNA, the CDR3 is TGCGCCAGCAGCATCGACAGAGGCACTGAAGCTTTCTTT.